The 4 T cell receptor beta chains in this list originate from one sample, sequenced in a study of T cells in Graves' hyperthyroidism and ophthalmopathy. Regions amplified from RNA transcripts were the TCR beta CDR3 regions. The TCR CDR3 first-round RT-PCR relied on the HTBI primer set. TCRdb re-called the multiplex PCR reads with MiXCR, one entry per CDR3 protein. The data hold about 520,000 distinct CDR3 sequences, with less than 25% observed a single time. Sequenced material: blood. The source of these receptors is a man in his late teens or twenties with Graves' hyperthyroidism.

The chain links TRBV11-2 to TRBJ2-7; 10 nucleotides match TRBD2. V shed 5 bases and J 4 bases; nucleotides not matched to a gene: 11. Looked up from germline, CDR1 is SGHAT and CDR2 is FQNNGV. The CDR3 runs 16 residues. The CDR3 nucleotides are TGTGCCAGCAGCCCTCTCGGAGCGGGAGGGAATTACGAGCAGTACTTC. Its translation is CASSPLGAGGNYEQYF.

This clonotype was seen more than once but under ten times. CDR3 sequence (DNA): TGTGCCAGCAGTCCCCGGACTAGCGGGGGACTGAGCTCCTACGAGCAGTACTTC. It encodes CASSPRTSGGLSSYEQYF. The J gene is TRBJ2-7, the V gene TRBV12-3 or TRBV12-4, with 13 positions matching TRBD2. The CDR3 totals 18 residues. Unmatched junction bases numbered 10, after V lost 5 bases and J lost 0 bases.

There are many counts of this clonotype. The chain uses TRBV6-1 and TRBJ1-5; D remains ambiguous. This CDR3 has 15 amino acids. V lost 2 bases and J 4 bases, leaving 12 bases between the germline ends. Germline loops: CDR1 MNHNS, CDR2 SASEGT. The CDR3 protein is CASSERTVGNQPQHF. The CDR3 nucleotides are TGTGCCAGCAGTGAACGCACTGTTGGGAATCAGCCCCAGCATTTT.

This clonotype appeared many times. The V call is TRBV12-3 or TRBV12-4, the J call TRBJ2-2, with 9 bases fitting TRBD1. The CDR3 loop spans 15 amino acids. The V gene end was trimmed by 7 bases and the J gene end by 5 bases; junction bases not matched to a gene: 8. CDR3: CASTLGQGETGELFF. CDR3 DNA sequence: TGTGCCAGCACTTTGGGACAGGGAGAGACCGGGGAGCTGTTTTTT.